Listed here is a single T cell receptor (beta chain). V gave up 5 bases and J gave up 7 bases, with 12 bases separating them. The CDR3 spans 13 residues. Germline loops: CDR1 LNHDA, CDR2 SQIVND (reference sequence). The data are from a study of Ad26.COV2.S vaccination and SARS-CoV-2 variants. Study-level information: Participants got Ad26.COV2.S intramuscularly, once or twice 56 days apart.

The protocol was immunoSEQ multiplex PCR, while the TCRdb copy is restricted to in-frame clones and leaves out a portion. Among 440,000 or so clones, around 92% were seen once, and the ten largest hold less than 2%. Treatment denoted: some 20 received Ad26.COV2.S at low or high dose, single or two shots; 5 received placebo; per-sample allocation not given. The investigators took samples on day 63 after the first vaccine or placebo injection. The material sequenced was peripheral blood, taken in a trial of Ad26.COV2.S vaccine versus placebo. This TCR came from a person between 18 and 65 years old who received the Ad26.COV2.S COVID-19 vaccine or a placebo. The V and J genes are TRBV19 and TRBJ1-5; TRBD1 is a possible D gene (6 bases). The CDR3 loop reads CASSLQGLQPQHF. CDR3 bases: TGTGCCAGTAGTTTACAGGGTTTGCAGCCCCAGCATTTT.